Each of the 2 T cell receptor beta chains below was sequenced from the same sample in a study of early T cells in non-severe SARS-CoV-2 infection. TCRdb reanalysed the 5' RACE reads using MiXCR and keeps one entry per CDR3 protein. The data show 70,000 or so distinct CDR3 sequences, roughly a tenth seen once. Sample: whole blood, taken at baseline. These receptors originate from an adult who was a healthcare worker with PCR-confirmed SARS-CoV-2 infection or an uninfected control (not recorded which).

This clonotype was seen only a few times. V gene TRBV2 combines with J gene TRBJ2-1; D unclear. The germline V and J ends were trimmed by 3 bases and 0 bases, with 9 bases remaining between them. The CDR3 spans 15 residues. Germline lookup yields CDR1 SNHLY and CDR2 FYNNEI. CDR3 region: CASSDDSSSYNEQFF. CDR3 bases: TGTGCCAGCAGTGACGACTCCAGCTCCTACAATGAGCAGTTCTTC.

The CDR3 nucleotides are TGTGCCAGCAGTCCGCAGGGGGGTAGGGACTATGGCTACACCTTC. As protein: CASSPQGGRDYGYTF. The chain uses TRBV27 and TRBJ1-2; TRBD1 matches 7 bases. Germline V lookup: CDR1 MNHEY, CDR2 SMNVEV (reference sequence). This CDR3 is built from 15 residues. V lost 5 bases to trimming and J lost 3 bases; unmatched junction nucleotides: 9.